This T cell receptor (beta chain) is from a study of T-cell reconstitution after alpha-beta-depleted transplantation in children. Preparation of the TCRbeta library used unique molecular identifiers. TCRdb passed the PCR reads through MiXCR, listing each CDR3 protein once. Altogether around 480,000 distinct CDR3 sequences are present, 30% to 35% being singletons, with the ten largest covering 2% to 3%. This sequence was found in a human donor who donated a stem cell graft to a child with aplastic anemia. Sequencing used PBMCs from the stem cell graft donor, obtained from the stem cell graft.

The DNA of the CDR3 is TGTGCCACCAGACGGGACAGGGCCACTGAAGCTTTCTTT. Translated: CATRRDRATEAFF. The chain joins TRBV24-1 to TRBJ1-1; TRBD1 aligns across 9 bases. Unmatched junction bases numbered 3, after V lost 7 bases and J lost 4 bases. The CDR3 runs 13 residues. The germline CDR1 and CDR2 sequences are KGHDR and SFDVKD.